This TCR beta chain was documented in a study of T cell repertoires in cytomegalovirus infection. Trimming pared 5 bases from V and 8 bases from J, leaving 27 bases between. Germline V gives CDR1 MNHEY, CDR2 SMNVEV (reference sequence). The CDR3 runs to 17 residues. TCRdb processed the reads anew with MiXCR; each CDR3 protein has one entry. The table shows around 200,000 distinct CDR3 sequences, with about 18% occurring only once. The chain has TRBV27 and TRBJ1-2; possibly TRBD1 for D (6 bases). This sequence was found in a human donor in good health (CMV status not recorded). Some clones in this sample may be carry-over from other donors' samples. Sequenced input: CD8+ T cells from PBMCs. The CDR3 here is CASSPIAGAASRGGYTF. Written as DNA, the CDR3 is TGTGCCAGCAGTCCTATCGCAGGGGCCGCGTCGAGAGGGGGCTACACCTTC.